Listed below are T cell receptor beta chains from one sample, sequenced in a study of glioma-infiltrating T cells. TCRdb ran MiXCR on the multiplex PCR reads and lists one entry per CDR3 protein. The repertoire consists of roughly 100,000 distinct CDR3 sequences, with approximately 28% occurring once and the leading ten covering 44%. The sample consisted of glioma tissue, nonneoplastic brain tissue, or PBMCs (not recorded which). Every receptor here comes from a human donor with low-grade glioma or glioblastoma, undergoing nonglioma brain surgery, or in good health (not recorded which). Each CDR3 is given with its conserved first and last residue. D genes are given only for firm matches. Part of the rows lack a size; the others show once, few, many or a class for expanded clones.

v_gene	j_gene	abundance	d_gene	CDR3nt	CDR3aa
TRBV29-1	TRBJ1-2	few	.	TGCAGCGTTGATAGGGTCAGCAATGGGGGCTACACCTTC	CSVDRVSNGGYTF
TRBV4-3	TRBJ1-3	many	.	TGCGCCAGCAGCCAAGCGCCGGATACAGGAAACACCATATATTTT	CASSQAPDTGNTIYF
TRBV24-1	TRBJ1-2	few	TRBD1	TGTGCCACCAGTGATCGTGGGACAGGGGGGAACTATGGCTACACCTTC	CATSDRGTGGNYGYTF
TRBV20-1	TRBJ2-1	many	.	TGCAGTGCTGGTGCAGGGACCTACAATGAGCAGTTCTTC	CSAGAGTYNEQFF
TRBV11-2	TRBJ1-1	many	.	TGTGCCAGCAGCTTCAACAGGGACACTGAAGCTTTCTTT	CASSFNRDTEAFF
TRBV6-2/TRBV6-3	TRBJ2-1	many	.	TGTGCCAGCAGTTACATAGGGGGGAGCTCCTACAATGAGCAGTTCTTC	CASSYIGGSSYNEQFF
TRBV14	TRBJ1-1	many	.	TGTGCCAGCAGCCAAGATTTAGGGCAGCTGAACACTGAAGCTTTCTTT	CASSQDLGQLNTEAFF
TRBV10-3	TRBJ1-2	few	.	TGTGCCATCAGTGTATATCAGGGTCTGTATGGCTACACCTTC	CAISVYQGLYGYTF
TRBV16	TRBJ2-1	few	.	TGTGCCAGCAGCCAGGGAGGTTGGTCCTACAATGAGCAGTTCTTC	CASSQGGWSYNEQFF
TRBV7-2	TRBJ1-2	many	.	TGTGCCAGCAGCTTAACGATAGGCCTTAAGAGGAGTGGCTACACCTTC	CASSLTIGLKRSGYTF
TRBV3-1	TRBJ2-7	few	.	TGTGCCAGCAGCCACCAGGCCTACGAGCAGTACTTC	CASSHQAYEQYF
TRBV18	TRBJ1-5	many	.	TGTGCCAGCTCACCAGCTAACGGGGGGCGAAGCAATCAGCCCCAGCATTTT	CASSPANGGRSNQPQHF
TRBV30	TRBJ2-5	few	.	TGTGCCTGGAGTGTCCCGGGCCTAGAGACCCAGTACTTC	CAWSVPGLETQYF
TRBV7-2	TRBJ1-5	many	.	TGTGCCAGCAGCTTAGGGGGGGACTGGCGCAATCAGCCCCAGCATTTT	CASSLGGDWRNQPQHF
TRBV7-9	TRBJ1-1	.	.	TGTGCCAGCAGCTTAGAGAACTATGGGAACACTGAAGCTTTCTTT	CASSLENYGNTEAFF
TRBV6-1	TRBJ2-1	many	.	TGTGCCAGCAGCGCGGGACAGCCGGGGTTCAATGAGCAGTTCTTC	CASSAGQPGFNEQFF
TRBV10-3	TRBJ1-4	many	.	TGTGCCATCAGTGATAAGGGGGAAAAACTGTTTTTT	CAISDKGEKLFF
TRBV5-1	TRBJ1-1	.	.	TGCGCCAGCAGCCTATCGATTGGAGGCCAAGCTCAAGGTGAAGCTTTCTTT	CASSLSIGGQAQGEAFF
TRBV6-2/TRBV6-3	TRBJ2-4	many	.	TGTGCCAGCAGTTACTCGCAAGTTTCCAACATTCAGTACTTC	CASSYSQVSNIQYF
TRBV6-1	TRBJ2-5	many	TRBD2	TGTGCCAGCAGTCGACTAGCGGGGGTTGAGACCCAGTACTTC	CASSRLAGVETQYF
TRBV29-1	TRBJ1-2	.	.	TGCAGCGTTGACCGGACGGGGGATAACTATGGCTACACCTTC	CSVDRTGDNYGYTF
TRBV19	TRBJ2-5	.	TRBD1	TGTGCCAGTAGTAAGGACAGGGGAGGAGTAGAGACCCAGTACTTC	CASSKDRGGVETQYF
TRBV7-3	TRBJ2-5	.	TRBD1	TGTGCCAGCAGCCCGCAGACAGGGGGAGTGGAGACCCAGTACTTC	CASSPQTGGVETQYF
TRBV19	TRBJ2-1	.	TRBD2	TGTGCCAGTAGTGTCATAGCGGGGGACTACAATGAGCAGTTCTTC	CASSVIAGDYNEQFF
TRBV14	TRBJ2-1	few	TRBD2	TGTGCCAGCAGCCAAGCCGGGGGGAAGCGTGAGCAGTTCTTC	CASSQAGGKREQFF
TRBV7-8	TRBJ2-1	.	TRBD2	TGTGCCAGCAGCTCGGGACTAGCGGGGGCCCCCTACAATGAGCAGTTCTTC	CASSSGLAGAPYNEQFF
TRBV20-1	TRBJ1-6	many	.	TGCAGTGCCCCGGGACCTACACCACCCCTCCACTTT	CSAPGPTPPLHF